The 24 T cell receptor beta chains below come from one sample, sequenced in a study of T-cell memory formation after mild COVID-19. TCRdb reanalysed the 5' RACE reads using MiXCR and keeps one entry per CDR3 protein. Here the sample spans approximately 60,000 distinct CDR3 sequences, about a tenth being singletons. Input material: PBMCs or a T cell subset sorted from them (not recorded which). The receptor source for this set is a man aged 18 to 29 who had mild COVID-19 (a few samples of this study predate the infection). Cell type and time point are not known.

Note on this clonotype: Compared with germline, one end of the junction differs, possibly owing to a read error. The chain couples TRBV6-5 to TRBJ2-1, with 11 bases that match TRBD2. Germline loops: CDR1 MNHEY, CDR2 SVGAGI. The CDR3 sequence is 15 residues long. CDR3: CASRKGLAANNEKFF. The DNA for the CDR3 is TGTGCCAGCAGAAAGGGACTAGCGGCCAACAATGAGAAGTTCTTC.

This clonotype was detected only a few times. The V gene is TRBV12-3 or TRBV12-4, the J gene TRBJ1-2, with 7 bases that match TRBD1. Germline trimming cut 2 bases from V and 8 bases from J; bases unmatched to any gene: 5. This CDR3 is 13 amino acids long. This CDR3 is CASSLQGELGYTF. In DNA form, the CDR3 reads TGTGCCAGCAGTTTACAGGGGGAATTGGGCTACACCTTC.

The V call is TRBV24-1, the J call TRBJ2-3, with 7 nucleotides matching TRBD1. The junction had 8 bases not matched to a gene; V was cut back by 0 bases and J by 6 bases. Germline assignment: CDR1 KGHDR and CDR2 SFDVKD. CDR3 size: 16 residues. The CDR3 DNA follows: TGTGCCACCAGTGATTTGACCGACAGGGCAGCCGATACGCAGTATTTT. Its translation: CATSDLTDRAADTQYF.

This clonotype was seen only a few times. This chain uses TRBV21-1 with TRBJ2-1; the D segment call TRBD1 is taken from the table without a DNA check. TRBV21-1 is reported as a pseudogene. The CDR3 sequence is 14 residues long. CDR3 amino acids: CASSAGPNYNEQFF. DNA for the CDR3: TGTGCCAGCAGCGCGGGACCGAATTACAATGAGCAGTTCTTC.

The table lists this clonotype with a few counts. The chain has TRBV9 and TRBJ2-2, with 9 nucleotides matching TRBD1. V was clipped by 3 bases and J by 6 bases; unmatched bases: 9. The CDR3 has 16 residues. In germline, CDR1 is SGDLS, CDR2 YYNGEE. CDR3 nucleotides: TGTGCCAGCAGCGGAAAAGTTAGGACAGGGGCCGGGGAGCTGTTTTTT. Amino acid sequence: CASSGKVRTGAGELFF.

The V gene is TRBV7-2, the J gene TRBJ1-2, with D possibly matching TRBD1 (5 bases). Germline assignment: CDR1 SGHTA and CDR2 FQGNSA. The CDR3 sequence is 15 residues long. V lost 4 bases, J lost 5 bases, and 17 bases lay in between. The CDR3 DNA reads TGTGCCAGCAGCTCAAGCCCCGGGACCGTTTATGGCTACACCTTC. As protein: CASSSSPGTVYGYTF.

There are a few counts of this clonotype. The CDR3 DNA sequence: TGCGCCAGCAGAGCACTCTCTGGAAACACCATATATTTT. Translation: CASRALSGNTIYF. The chain uses TRBV5-1 and TRBJ1-3; D not resolved. This CDR3 spans 13 amino acids. The germline V gene encodes CDR1 SGHRS and CDR2 YFSETQ. Deletions cut 5 bases from V and 0 bases from J, with 6 bases between. Full variable domain (outside the CDR3, taken from reference TRBV5-1 and TRBJ1-3): KAGVTQTPRYLIKTRGQQVTLSCSPISGHRSVSWYQQTPGQGLQFLFEYFSETQRNKGNFPGRFSGRQFSNSRSEMNVSTLELGDSALYLCASRALSGNTIYFGEGSWLTVV.

This clonotype was recorded at least ten times. The chain joins TRBV20-1 to TRBJ2-1; possibly TRBD2 for D (5 bases). The CDR3 sequence is 15 residues long. Trimming took off 0 bases at V and 8 bases at J, with 17 bases between the two ends. Germline-derived CDR1 and CDR2 are DFQATT and SNEGSKA (reference sequence). The CDR3 DNA reads TGCAGTGCTAGAGATCCGCTAGCCGGAAACGATGAGCAGTTCTTC. It translates to CSARDPLAGNDEQFF.

This clonotype was recorded at least ten times. The gene calls are TRBV6-5 and TRBJ1-6; 7 bases map to TRBD1. The CDR3 has 16 amino acids. V lost 6 bases to trimming and J lost 4 bases; unmatched junction nucleotides: 9. The germline gives CDR1 MNHEY, CDR2 SVGAGI. The CDR3 spells CASSRDRKTYNSPLHF. For the CDR3, the DNA is TGTGCCAGCAGCCGGGACAGAAAAACTTATAATTCACCCCTCCACTTT.

In its sample, this clonotype was seen a few times. This chain connects TRBV5-1 to TRBJ2-1, with D uncertain. The V gene's germline CDR1 is SGHRS and CDR2 YFSETQ. V lost 0 bases and J lost 0, with 7 bases in between. CDR3 length: 15 residues. The CDR3 DNA follows: TGCGCCAGCAGCTTGGCCCTACTCTCCTACAATGAGCAGTTCTTC. It encodes CASSLALLSYNEQFF.

This clonotype was seen only a few times. This sequence joins TRBV9 and TRBJ1-1; 8 bases match TRBD1. V lost 2 bases to trimming and J lost 4 bases; unmatched junction nucleotides: 16. The CDR3 runs to 18 residues. Per the germline V gene, CDR1 is SGDLS and CDR2 is YYNGEE. CDR3 DNA sequence: TGTGCCAGCAGCGTTGATTTGAGGTCGGACAGGGAGAGCACTGAAGCTTTCTTT. It is translated as CASSVDLRSDRESTEAFF.

This clonotype was seen more than once but under ten times. This CDR3 reads CASSLSPGGYNEQFF. The CDR3 region has the DNA TGCGCCAGCAGCTTGAGCCCCGGCGGCTACAATGAGCAGTTCTTC. This chain joins TRBV5-1 and TRBJ2-1; D unresolved. Trimming shortened V by 1 base and J by 3 bases, and 11 bases separated the two germline ends. CDR1 SGHRS and CDR2 YFSETQ come from the germline V gene. The CDR3 has 15 amino acids.

This clonotype has ten or more counts. The gene calls are TRBV5-1 and TRBJ2-3; no clear D gene. Germline CDR1 SGHRS, CDR2 YFSETQ. CDR3 length: 14 residues. Trimming cost V 0 bases and J 0 bases, with 5 bases left between them. The CDR3 is CASSLATSTDTQYF. The CDR3 nucleotides are TGCGCCAGCAGCTTGGCTACTAGCACAGATACGCAGTATTTT.

This clonotype occurred many times. V usage is TRBV27 and J usage is TRBJ1-6; 9 bases are a match to TRBD1. V trimming: 5 bases; J trimming: 15 bases; junction bases outside the gene matches: 8. CDR3 length: 13 residues. Germline V gene lookup returns CDR1 MNHEY and CDR2 SMNVEV (reference sequence). CDR3 nucleotides: TGTGCCAGCAGTCTCGAGACAGGGGGACACCTCCACTTT. It yields the protein CASSLETGGHLHF.

This clonotype was recorded a few times. This chain uses TRBV6-5 with TRBJ2-7; no firm D call. Deletions cut 0 bases from V and 5 bases from J, with 14 bases between. Germline V gives CDR1 MNHEY, CDR2 SVGAGI. The CDR3 totals 15 residues. The DNA of the CDR3 is TGTGCCAGCAGTTACTCGAGGTCAGGATACGACGAGCAGTACTTC. This gives the protein CASSYSRSGYDEQYF.

The V call is TRBV11-2, the J call TRBJ2-1; D tentatively fits TRBD1 or TRBD2 (6 bases each). Germline CDR1 SGHAT, CDR2 FQNNGV. Trimming cost V 5 bases and J 1 base, with 15 bases left between them. The CDR3 length is 16 residues. The CDR3 DNA reads as TGTGCCAGCAGCCATAGAGGGGGGCTGTCCTACAATGAGCAGTTCTTC. It specifies CASSHRGGLSYNEQFF.

This sequence joins TRBV7-9 and TRBJ2-5; perhaps TRBD2 as D (6 bases). The V and J ends lost 6 bases and 5 bases respectively, with 10 bases between them. Germline V gene sequence: CDR1 SEHNR, CDR2 FQNEAQ (reference sequence). The length of the CDR3 is 12 residues. The CDR3 spells CASRPAGETQYF. CDR3 sequence (DNA): TGTGCCAGCAGGCCTGCGGGGGAGACCCAGTACTTC.

The sample holds a few counts of this clonotype. The V gene is TRBV3-1, the J gene TRBJ1-1; D unclear. V was trimmed by 0 bases and J by 5 bases, leaving 13 bases between them. The CDR3 spans 15 residues. Looked up from germline, CDR1 is LGHDT and CDR2 is YNNKEL (reference sequence). The CDR3 here is CASSQDSGRVTEAFF. Written as DNA, the CDR3 is TGTGCCAGCAGCCAAGACTCCGGCCGCGTGACTGAAGCTTTCTTT.

This chain joins TRBV10-1 and TRBJ2-3; 8 bases fit TRBD2. Per the germline V gene, CDR1 is WNHNN and CDR2 is SYGVQD (reference sequence). J lost 7 bases, V lost 2 bases, and 8 bases had no gene match. There are 15 residues in the CDR3. CDR3 in DNA: TGCGCCAGCAGTGAGATGGCGGGGGGCCAATATACGCAGTATTTT. Its translation is CASSEMAGGQYTQYF.

This clonotype showed up just a few times. V usage is TRBV5-1 and J usage is TRBJ2-3, with D perhaps TRBD1 or TRBD2 (5 bases each). This CDR3 is built from 15 residues. From germline, CDR1 is SGHRS and CDR2 YFSETQ. V was shortened by 4 bases and J by 1 base, with 13 bases between the two germline ends. Here the CDR3 reads CASSQGPGRTDTQYF. The CDR3 DNA follows: TGCGCCAGCAGCCAAGGCCCGGGGCGCACAGATACGCAGTATTTT.

This clonotype was seen a few times. The chain has TRBV7-3 and TRBJ2-6, with D hard to call. This CDR3 has 15 residues. In germline, CDR1 is SGHTA, CDR2 FQGTGA. Between the trimmed V and J ends, which lost 0 bases and 4 bases, there was a span of 7 bases. The DNA for the CDR3 is TGTGCCAGCAGCTTAACAGGGCCCGGGGCCAACGTCCTGACTTTC. Protein product: CASSLTGPGANVLTF. The variable domain in full, completed from reference TRBV7-3 and TRBJ2-6, reads GAGVSQTPSNKVTEKGKYVELRCDPISGHTALYWYRQSLGQGPEFLIYFQGTGAADDSGLPNDRFFAVRPEGSVSTLKIQRTERGDSAVYLCASSLTGPGANVLTFGAGSRLTVL.

This clonotype has a handful of counts. The J gene is TRBJ1-2, the V gene TRBV6-1, with no clear D. The V gene lost 7 bases and the J gene lost 4 bases, with 13 bases spanning the gap. The CDR3 loop spans 13 amino acids. Germline values: CDR1 MNHNS, CDR2 SASEGT. This CDR3 is CASNNFRSYGYTF. The CDR3 DNA is TGTGCCAGCAATAACTTCCGTTCCTATGGCTACACCTTC.

The gene calls are TRBV12-3 or TRBV12-4 and TRBJ1-6; D call uncertain. Trimming shortened V by 4 bases and J by 14 bases, and 12 bases separated the two germline ends. The CDR3 has 12 residues. The CDR3 DNA follows: TGTGCCAGCAGTTCGTCCGGTGGGGCCCTCCACTTT. Its translation is CASSSSGGALHF.

Many counts were recorded for this clonotype. The V gene is TRBV20-1, the J gene TRBJ2-3; weak D call: TRBD2 (7 bases). Trimming pared 6 bases from V and 7 bases from J, leaving 20 bases between. The CDR3 length is 14 residues. Looked up from germline, CDR1 is DFQATT and CDR2 is SNEGSKA (reference sequence). This CDR3 is CSARGGGAGYTQYF. The CDR3 DNA follows: TGCAGTGCGCGTGGGGGGGGCGCGGGTTATACGCAGTATTTT.